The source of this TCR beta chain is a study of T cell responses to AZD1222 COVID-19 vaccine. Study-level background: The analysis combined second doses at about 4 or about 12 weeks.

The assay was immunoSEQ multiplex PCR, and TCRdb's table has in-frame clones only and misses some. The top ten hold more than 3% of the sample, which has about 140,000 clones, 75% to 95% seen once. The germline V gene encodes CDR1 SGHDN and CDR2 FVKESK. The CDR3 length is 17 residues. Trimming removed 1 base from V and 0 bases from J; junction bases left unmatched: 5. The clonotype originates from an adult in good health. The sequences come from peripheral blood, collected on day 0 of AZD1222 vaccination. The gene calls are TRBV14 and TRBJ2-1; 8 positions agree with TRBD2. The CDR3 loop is CASSQGVAGSSYNEQFF. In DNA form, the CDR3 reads TGTGCCAGCAGCCAAGGGGTAGCGGGAAGCTCCTACAATGAGCAGTTCTTC.